The 3 T cell receptor beta chains in this list originate from one sample, sequenced in a study of T cell changes during pregnancy in multiple sclerosis. The data were produced by immunoSEQ multiplex PCR, yet TCRdb's version contains in-frame clones alone and is incomplete. The table records 58,000 or so clones, around 90% of them present only once. The source material was CD4+ T cells from peripheral blood mononuclear cells, sampled in the third trimester of pregnancy. Receptors were obtained from a female donor with multiple sclerosis, enrolled in a pregnancy study.

This clone occurred a few times. The gene calls are TRBV5-4 and TRBJ2-3, with 16 positions matching TRBD2. Germline V gene lookup returns CDR1 SGHNT and CDR2 YYREEE (reference sequence). The CDR3 runs to 19 residues. Unmatched junction bases numbered 4, after V lost 0 bases and J lost 0 bases. The CDR3 sequence is CASSLEGLAGGFSTDTQYF. The CDR3 DNA sequence: TGTGCCAGCAGCTTGGAGGGACTAGCGGGGGGGTTTAGCACAGATACGCAGTATTTT.

The rearrangement uses TRBV9 and TRBJ2-1, with a tentative D call TRBD1 (6 bases). Germline-derived CDR1 and CDR2 are SGDLS and YYNGEE. The germline V and J ends were trimmed by 1 base and 9 bases, with 20 bases remaining between them. The CDR3 is made up of 16 amino acids. The CDR3 coding sequence is TGTGCCAGCAGCGTACCGCCAACAGGGTTAGCGTCTGAGCAGTTCTTC. It specifies CASSVPPTGLASEQFF. Full variable domain (outside the CDR3, taken from reference TRBV9 and TRBJ2-1): DSGVTQTPKHLITATGQRVTLRCSPRSGDLSVYWYQQSLDQGLQFLIQYYNGEERAKGNILERFSAQQFPDLHSELNLSSLELGDSALYFCASSVPPTGLASEQFFGPGTRLTVL.

In its sample, this clone was seen a few times. The chain joins TRBV10-1 to TRBJ2-7; 9 bases align to TRBD1. Germline loops: CDR1 WNHNN, CDR2 SYGVQD (reference sequence). The trim removed 3 bases at V and 2 bases at J, leaving 5 bases unmatched. The CDR3 is 15 residues long. CDR3 sequence reads: CASSDGTGNPYEQYF. As DNA, the CDR3 is TGCGCCAGCAGTGACGGGACAGGGAATCCCTACGAGCAGTACTTC.